Detailed here is one T cell receptor beta chain. The sample comes from a study of blood T cell repertoires in COVID-19. The germline V gene encodes CDR1 SGHVS and CDR2 FQNEAQ. J was trimmed by 1 base and V by 3 bases; bases with no gene match: 8. There are 17 residues in the CDR3. The repertoire was sequenced with immunoSEQ multiplex PCR; TCRdb's copy has only in-frame clones and lacks some. The sample has roughly 160,000 clones, over 80% seen once. The origin of this receptor is a woman in her sixties or seventies who had recovered from COVID-19. The chain carries TRBV7-8 and TRBJ2-2; TRBD2 matches at 7 bases. Source material: peripheral blood. Written as DNA, the CDR3 is TGTGCCAGCAGCTTGTGGCGAGCGGGGTGGAACACCGGGGAGCTGTTTTTT. Its translation: CASSLWRAGWNTGELFF.